This passage covers 29 T cell receptor beta chains from one sample sequenced in a study of T cell repertoires in cytomegalovirus infection. TCRdb used MiXCR to reprocess the reads, holding one entry per CDR3 protein. The data hold roughly 300,000 distinct CDR3 sequences, with about 25% observed a single time. Sequencing used PBMCs. All receptors come from a human donor in good health (CMV status not recorded). Some clones in this sample may be carry-over from other donors' samples.

This chain links TRBV2 with TRBJ2-2, with D perhaps matching TRBD2 (6 bases). V was trimmed by 6 bases and J by 4 bases, leaving 12 bases between them. Germline values: CDR1 SNHLY, CDR2 FYNNEI. The CDR3 has 14 amino acids. DNA of the CDR3: TGTGCCAGCAGCGAGACTAGGGGCACCGGGGAGCTGTTTTTT. Encoded protein: CASSETRGTGELFF.

This clonotype was seen ten or more times. V is TRBV7-2 and J is TRBJ2-3; D may be TRBD1 or TRBD2 (5 bases each). Germline CDR1 reads SGHTA; CDR2 reads FQGNSA. Trimming cost V 5 bases and J 1 base, with 10 bases left between them. The CDR3 extends over 14 amino acids. CDR3 residues: CASSPMGGTDTQYF. In DNA, the CDR3 is TGTGCCAGCAGCCCCATGGGGGGCACAGATACGCAGTATTTT. The entire variable domain, with the rest obtained from reference TRBV7-2 and TRBJ2-3, is as follows: GAGVSQSPSNKVTEKGKDVELRCDPISGHTALYWYRQSLGQGLEFLIYFQGNSAPDKSGLPSDRFSAERTGGSVSTLTIQRTQQEDSAVYLCASSPMGGTDTQYFGPGTRLTVL.

The chain is built from TRBV2 and TRBJ2-7; 7 bases fit TRBD1. Germline CDR1 and CDR2: SNHLY and FYNNEI. CDR3 length equals 14 residues. Trimming removed 6 bases from V and 5 bases from J; junction bases left unmatched: 10. This CDR3 reads CASRATGVGDEQYF. The DNA of the CDR3 is TGTGCCAGCAGGGCAACAGGGGTGGGCGACGAGCAGTACTTC.

The CDR3 nucleotides are TGTGCCAGCAGAGGGGACAGAATGGGTTCCGCAGATACGCAGTATTTT. Translated, it gives CASRGDRMGSADTQYF. This chain connects TRBV6-1 to TRBJ2-3; TRBD1 aligns across 7 bases. V trimming: 6 bases; J trimming: 4 bases; junction bases outside the gene matches: 13. CDR1 and CDR2 (germline): MNHNS, SASEGT. This CDR3 comprises 16 residues.

This clonotype was seen more than once but under ten times. This sequence joins TRBV24-1 and TRBJ1-5, with D tentatively TRBD1 (5 bases). The CDR3 spans 15 residues. Trimming removed 6 bases from V and 3 bases from J, with 14 bases in between. CDR1 and CDR2 from the germline V gene are KGHDR and SFDVKD. The CDR3: CATSPGTLANQPQHF. The CDR3 bases are TGTGCCACCAGTCCCGGGACCCTTGCCAATCAGCCCCAGCATTTT.

The J gene is TRBJ2-7, the V gene TRBV7-8; TRBD2 is a possible D gene (6 bases). V was clipped by 2 bases and J by 6 bases, with 20 bases between them. Germline V gene data show CDR1 as SGHVS and CDR2 as FQNEAQ. The CDR3 has 16 residues. The CDR3 DNA reads TGTGCCAGCAGCTTAAGGAGCGGGCTTGGTCCTACCGAGCAGTACTTC. As protein: CASSLRSGLGPTEQYF.

There are many counts of this clonotype. The chain couples TRBV7-2 to TRBJ2-3, with D unresolved. CDR3 size: 15 residues. Between the trimmed V and J ends, which lost 0 bases and 0 bases, there was a span of 7 bases. CDR1 SGHTA and CDR2 FQGNSA come from the germline V gene. The CDR3 coding sequence is TGTGCCAGCAGCTTAGCTAGGCCGAGCACAGATACGCAGTATTTT. Translating gives CASSLARPSTDTQYF.

This clonotype was observed many times. J is TRBJ1-6 and V is TRBV6-6; D is ambiguous. Germline V gives CDR1 MNHNY, CDR2 SVGAGI (reference sequence). CDR3 length: 17 amino acids. V was clipped by 0 bases and J by 0 bases, with 9 bases between them. This CDR3 reads CASSYSDQPSYNSPLHF. The CDR3 DNA reads as TGTGCCAGCAGTTACTCCGATCAACCCTCCTATAATTCACCCCTCCACTTT.

This clonotype was counted at least ten times. The chain uses TRBV7-8 and TRBJ1-1; D remains ambiguous. The CDR3 is 13 residues long. The germline V gene encodes CDR1 SGHVS and CDR2 FQNEAQ. Trimming took off 4 bases at V and 11 bases at J, with 17 bases between the two ends. CDR3 residues: CASSSGRGGRAFF. The CDR3 region has the DNA TGTGCCAGCAGCTCCGGACGTGGAGGGAGGGCTTTCTTT. Supplemented by reference TRBV7-8 and TRBJ1-1, the full variable domain reads GAGVSQSPRYKVAKRGQDVALRCDPISGHVSLFWYQQALGQGPEFLTYFQNEAQLDKSGLPSDRFFAERPEGSVSTLKIQRTQQEDSAVYLCASSSGRGGRAFFGQGTRLTVV.

The CDR3 loop reads CASSHPGGTDYGYTF. CDR3 bases: TGTGCCAGCAGCCACCCCGGGGGAACTGACTATGGCTACACCTTC. The chain has TRBV3-1 and TRBJ1-2, with D maybe TRBD1 (5 bases). This CDR3 comprises 15 residues. Per the germline V gene, CDR1 is LGHDT and CDR2 is YNNKEL (reference sequence). V shed 3 bases and J shed 3 bases, with 14 bases lying between them.

This clonotype showed up just a few times. The CDR3 loop is CASSLDTLYNEQFF. The CDR3 region has the DNA TGTGCCAGCAGCTTAGATACCCTCTACAATGAGCAGTTCTTC. The V gene is TRBV11-2, the J gene TRBJ2-1; D gene unclear. The germline V gene encodes CDR1 SGHAT and CDR2 FQNNGV. The V end lost 0 bases, the J end lost 3 bases, and 6 bases lay between the germline ends. The CDR3 loop spans 14 amino acids.

The J gene is TRBJ2-2, the V gene TRBV2; 14 bases match TRBD2. The CDR3 is 17 residues long. Trimming cost V 6 bases and J 4 bases; bases outside gene matches: 7. The germline V gene encodes CDR1 SNHLY and CDR2 FYNNEI. CDR3 coding DNA: TGTGCCAGCAGCGGACTAGCGGGAGGAGTTGGCACCGGGGAGCTGTTTTTT. Residues: CASSGLAGGVGTGELFF.

This clonotype is a singleton in its sample. One end of the junction varies from germline; a read error may be responsible. The V gene is TRBV9, the J gene TRBJ2-1; TRBD2 aligns across 9 bases. Germline V gene sequence: CDR1 SGDLS, CDR2 YYNGEE. The CDR3 runs 18 residues. The CDR3, as DNA: TGTGTCAGCAGCTCAACAGCGGGAGGCATGACATCTAACAATGAGCAGTTCTTC. Amino acids: CVSSSTAGGMTSNNEQFF.

This clonotype was recorded only once. A clone one base away is much larger, so this may be a read error. The rearrangement joins TRBV12-3 or TRBV12-4 to TRBJ1-1; D is uncertain. The CDR3 totals 14 residues. CDR3 bases: TGTGCCAGCAGTTTTTTCCAACCGAACTCTGAAGCTTTCTTT. Translation gives CASSFFQPNSEAFF.

The V and J genes are TRBV24-1 and TRBJ2-1; 8 bases line up with TRBD2. Trimming removed 4 bases from V and 10 bases from J; junction bases left unmatched: 2. This CDR3 region has 12 residues. The V gene's germline CDR1 is KGHDR and CDR2 SFDVKD. CDR3 coding DNA: TGTGCCACCAGTGAAAGACTAGCGGAGCAGTTCTTC. Translating gives CATSERLAEQFF.

This clonotype appeared many times. The chain links TRBV7-2 to TRBJ2-3; tentative D call: TRBD2 (6 bases). Germline-derived CDR1 and CDR2 are SGHTA and FQGNSA. Trimming stripped 5 bases from V and 7 bases from J, with 13 bases between. The CDR3 is 13 residues long. The DNA of the CDR3 is TGTGCCAGCAGCCCGGGACTGGCGAATACGCAGTATTTT. It codes for CASSPGLANTQYF. Filled out from reference TRBV7-2 and TRBJ2-3, the complete variable domain reads GAGVSQSPSNKVTEKGKDVELRCDPISGHTALYWYRQSLGQGLEFLIYFQGNSAPDKSGLPSDRFSAERTGGSVSTLTIQRTQQEDSAVYLCASSPGLANTQYFGPGTRLTVL.

V gene TRBV5-1 combines with J gene TRBJ2-2; possibly TRBD1 for D (6 bases). The CDR3 extends over 15 amino acids. Trimming shortened V by 6 bases and J by 5 bases, and 17 bases separated the two germline ends. Per the germline V gene, CDR1 is SGHRS and CDR2 is YFSETQ. In DNA form, the CDR3 reads TGCGCCAGCATCCCGGTCGCAGGGGTTACCGGGGAGCTGTTTTTT. Amino acid sequence: CASIPVAGVTGELFF.

The V and J genes are TRBV5-1 and TRBJ1-3; D gene unclear. V was shortened by 2 bases and J by 2 bases, with 5 bases between the two germline ends. CDR1 is SGHRS, CDR2 YFSETQ, per germline. The CDR3 consists of 13 residues. CDR3 sequence (DNA): TGCGCCAGCAGCTTTACCACTGGAAACACCATATATTTT. Translating it yields CASSFTTGNTIYF.

This chain connects TRBV28 to TRBJ1-6; D remains unclear. V lost 7 bases and J 7 bases, leaving 14 bases between the germline ends. Looked up from germline, CDR1 is MDHEN and CDR2 is SYDVKM. This CDR3 has 14 residues. The CDR3 coding sequence is TGTGCCAGCACCCGGCCGGGAATCAATTCACCCCTCCACTTT. This codes for CASTRPGINSPLHF. Filled out from reference TRBV28 and TRBJ1-6, the complete variable domain reads DVKVTQSSRYLVKRTGEKVFLECVQDMDHENMFWYRQDPGLGLRLIYFSYDVKMKEKGDIPEGYSVSREKKERFSLILESASTNQTSMYLCASTRPGINSPLHFGNGTRLTVT.

This clonotype appeared a few times. This chain joins TRBV5-6 and TRBJ2-7, with D uncertain. Germline V lookup: CDR1 SGHDT, CDR2 YYEEEE. V was shortened by 4 bases and J by 4 bases, with 18 bases between the two germline ends. The CDR3 contains 15 residues. CDR3 protein: CASSVTSPYEYEQYV. The DNA of the CDR3 is TGTGCCAGCAGCGTGACTTCCCCCTATGAGTACGAGCAGTACGTC.

The rearrangement links TRBV12-3 or TRBV12-4 to TRBJ2-1; D perhaps matches TRBD2 (7 bases). Trimming pared 5 bases from V and 8 bases from J, leaving 25 bases between. The CDR3 sequence is 17 residues long. CDR3 bases: TGTGCCAGCAGTCTCCACCTCGGCGGGAGCAACAGGGATGAGCAGTTCTTC. The encoded protein is CASSLHLGGSNRDEQFF.

This clonotype was seen at least ten times. For the CDR3, the DNA is TGCAGCGTTGAGGTAAACTACGAGCAGTACTTC. Its protein product is CSVEVNYEQYF. This chain joins TRBV29-1 and TRBJ2-7; unclear D gene. The CDR3 covers 11 residues. Germline V gene sequence: CDR1 SQVTM, CDR2 ANQGSEA. V dropped 3 bases and J dropped 3 bases, with 6 bases sitting between them.

This clonotype was recorded at least ten times. In nucleotides, the CDR3 is TGTGCCAGCAGCTTAATACTTAGCAATCAGCCCCAGCATTTT. Amino acids: CASSLILSNQPQHF. V usage is TRBV7-8 and J usage is TRBJ1-5; D unclear. The CDR3 spans 14 residues. V was shortened by 2 bases and J by 0 bases, with 5 bases between the two germline ends. Germline V CDR1 and CDR2: SGHVS, FQNEAQ. The full variable domain, its missing parts supplied by reference TRBV7-8 and TRBJ1-5, is GAGVSQSPRYKVAKRGQDVALRCDPISGHVSLFWYQQALGQGPEFLTYFQNEAQLDKSGLPSDRFFAERPEGSVSTLKIQRTQQEDSAVYLCASSLILSNQPQHFGDGTRLSIL.

This clonotype was picked up many times. A junction boundary mismatches the germline segment, possibly from a read error. The chain carries TRBV5-1 and TRBJ2-7; D gene ambiguous. The CDR3 sequence is 13 residues long. Per germline, CDR1 SGHRS and CDR2 YFSETQ. The CDR3 bases are TGTGCCAGCAGTTCTGATCCTTCCTACGAGCAGTACTTC. It codes for CASSSDPSYEQYF. The full variable domain, in which reference TRBV5-1 and TRBJ2-7 provide the parts outside the CDR3, is KAGVTQTPRYLIKTRGQQVTLSCSPISGHRSVSWYQQTPGQGLQFLFEYFSETQRNKGNFPGRFSGRQFSNSRSEMNVSTLELGDSALYLCASSSDPSYEQYFGPGTRLTVT.

This clonotype was detected a few times. The chain links TRBV7-6 to TRBJ1-5; possibly TRBD1 for D (6 bases). Germline CDR1 is SGHVS and CDR2 is FNYEAQ. V shed 1 base and J shed 9 bases, with 13 bases lying between them. The CDR3 runs 14 residues. CDR3 DNA: TGTGCCAGCAGCTTAGGAGGGGGAGATAGGCCCCAGCATTTT. This gives the protein CASSLGGGDRPQHF. Using reference TRBV7-6 and TRBJ1-5 for the parts outside the CDR3, the full variable domain is GAGVSQSPRYKVTKRGQDVALRCDPISGHVSLYWYRQALGQGPEFLTYFNYEAQQDKSGLPNDRFSAERPEGSISTLTIQRTEQRDSAMYRCASSLGGGDRPQHFGDGTRLSIL.

The sample holds many counts of this clonotype. The chain combines TRBV12-3 or TRBV12-4 with TRBJ2-1; D is perhaps TRBD2 (6 bases). The V and J ends lost 5 bases and 9 bases respectively, with 20 bases between them. This CDR3 region has 15 residues. CDR3 sequence reads: CASSPAGQNPGEQFF. The CDR3 nucleotides are TGTGCCAGCAGTCCCGCGGGGCAAAATCCCGGTGAGCAGTTCTTC.

This clonotype was seen many times. This chain uses TRBV15 with TRBJ2-7; D not resolved. Germline-derived CDR1 and CDR2 are LNHNV and YYDKDF (reference sequence). The length of the CDR3 is 14 residues. V dropped 3 bases and J dropped 3 bases, with 12 bases sitting between them. The CDR3 is CATSSEWNVYEQYF. CDR3 sequence (DNA): TGTGCCACCAGCAGTGAGTGGAACGTCTACGAGCAGTACTTC.

This clonotype was observed at least ten times. DNA of the CDR3: TGTGCCAGCAGTGCTAGAGTCTCACAGCAAACCGGGGAGCTGTTTTTT. This gives the protein CASSARVSQQTGELFF. V gene TRBV12-3 or TRBV12-4 combines with J gene TRBJ2-2; no clear D. The CDR3 runs 16 residues. V gave up 5 bases and J gave up 5 bases, with 18 bases separating them.

This clonotype was seen a handful of times. The V and J genes are TRBV28 and TRBJ2-6; possibly TRBD2 for D (5 bases). Deletions cut 10 bases from V and 0 bases from J, with 16 bases between. Germline CDR1 is MDHEN and CDR2 is SYDVKM. The CDR3 spans 16 residues. CDR3 in amino acids: CATPERNSSGANVLTF. CDR3 bases: TGTGCCACCCCCGAGCGGAACAGCTCTGGGGCCAACGTCCTGACTTTC.